The clone carrying this T cell receptor (beta chain) was seen at least ten times. Its antigen is undetermined. The data stem from a study of CD8 T cells in ankylosing spondylitis. Quantitative 5'-RACE with molecular barcodes generated TCR beta libraries. TCRdb itself ran the 5' RACE reads through MiXCR, one entry per CDR3 protein. This sample has 250,000 or so distinct CDR3 sequences; approximately 24% occur once, and the top ten carry less than 0.75%. From germline, CDR1 is SQVTM and CDR2 ANQGSEA. CDR3 length equals 13 residues. Trimming stripped 6 bases from V and 7 bases from J, with 13 bases between. Points from the study as a whole: Disease-linked clones reportedly showed significant enrichment in matched ankylosing spondylitis synovial fluid. Disease-linked clones were found to be CD8+ and relatively rare in peripheral blood. A TCR beta motif of 8 or 9 highly homologous variants appeared characteristic of ankylosing spondylitis blood.

This receptor was obtained from a male donor with ankylosing spondylitis or in good health (not recorded which). The rearrangement uses TRBV29-1 and TRBJ1-6, with D possibly TRBD1 on 6 matching bases. The sequenced sample consisted of blood, either unsorted or a sorted T cell fraction (not recorded which). The CDR3 nucleotides are TGCAGCGTCTGTCAGGGGTTCAATTCACCCCTCCACTTT. Amino acids: CSVCQGFNSPLHF.